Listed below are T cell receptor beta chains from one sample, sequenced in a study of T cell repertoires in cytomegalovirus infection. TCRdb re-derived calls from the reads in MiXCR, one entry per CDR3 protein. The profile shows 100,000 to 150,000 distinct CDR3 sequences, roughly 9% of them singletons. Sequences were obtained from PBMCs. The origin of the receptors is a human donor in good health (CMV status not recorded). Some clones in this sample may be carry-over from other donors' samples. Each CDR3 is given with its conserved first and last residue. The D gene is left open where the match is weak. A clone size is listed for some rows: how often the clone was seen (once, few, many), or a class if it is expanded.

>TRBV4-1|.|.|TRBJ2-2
CASSQEILRTVNTGELFF
TGTGCCAGCAGCCAAGAAATATTGCGGACAGTGAACACCGGGGAGCTGTTTTTT
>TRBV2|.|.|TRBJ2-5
CASTRDTGETQYF
TGTGCCAGCACTCGGGACACGGGAGAGACCCAGTACTTC
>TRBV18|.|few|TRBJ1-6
CASSPLGRQDNSPLHF
TGTGCCAGCTCACCTCTGGGACGTCAGGATAATTCACCCCTCCACTTT
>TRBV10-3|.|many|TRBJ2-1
CAIAKDGGGNEQFF
TGTGCCATCGCTAAGGACGGCGGTGGAAATGAGCAGTTCTTC
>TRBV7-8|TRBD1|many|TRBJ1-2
CASSTTDRGNYGYTF
TGTGCCAGCAGCACCACCGACAGGGGAAACTATGGCTACACCTTC
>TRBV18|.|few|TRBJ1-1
CASSPWDKNTEAFF
TGTGCCAGCTCACCTTGGGACAAGAACACTGAAGCTTTCTTT
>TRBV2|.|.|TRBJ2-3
CASSEDSHTDTQYF
TGTGCCAGCAGTGAAGACAGTCACACAGATACGCAGTATTTT
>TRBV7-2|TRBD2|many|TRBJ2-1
CASSLVEWRGDNEQFF
TGTGCCAGCAGCTTAGTTGAGTGGCGGGGGGACAATGAGCAGTTCTTC
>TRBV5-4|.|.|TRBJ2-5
CASSLPGAETQYF
TGTGCCAGCAGCTTGCCAGGGGCTGAGACCCAGTACTTC
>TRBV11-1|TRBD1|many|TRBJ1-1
CASSSLGQPERTEAFF
TGTGCCAGCAGCTCCCTGGGACAGCCAGAGAGGACTGAAGCTTTCTTT
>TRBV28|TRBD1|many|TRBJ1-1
CASTRGQGAGTEAFF
TGTGCCAGCACCCGGGGACAGGGGGCGGGCACTGAAGCTTTCTTT
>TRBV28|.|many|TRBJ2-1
CASSLGEGHNYNEQFF
TGTGCCAGCAGTTTAGGAGAGGGACATAACTACAATGAGCAGTTCTTC
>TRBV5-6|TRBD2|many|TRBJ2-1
CASSFTGTSEFF
TGTGCCAGCAGCTTTACCGGGACTAGCGAGTTCTTC
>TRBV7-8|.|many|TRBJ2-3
CASSLRSSTDTQYF
TGTGCCAGCAGCTTGAGATCTAGCACAGATACGCAGTATTTT
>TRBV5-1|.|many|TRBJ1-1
CASSLELSSNTEAFF
TGCGCCAGCAGCTTGGAGTTATCCTCGAACACTGAAGCTTTCTTT
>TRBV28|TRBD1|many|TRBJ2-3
CASSLLRPGGTDTQYF
TGTGCCAGCAGTTTACTACGGCCAGGGGGTACAGATACGCAGTATTTT
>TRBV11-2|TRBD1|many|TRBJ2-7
CASSPQGAEQYF
TGTGCCAGCAGCCCGCAGGGGGCTGAGCAGTACTTC
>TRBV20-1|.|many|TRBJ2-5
CSASRIEGETQYF
TGCAGTGCTAGTCGAATAGAGGGGGAGACCCAGTACTTC
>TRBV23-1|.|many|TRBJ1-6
CASSQSPRDRSPLHF
TGCGCCAGCAGTCAATCTCCCAGGGATAGATCACCCCTCCACTTT
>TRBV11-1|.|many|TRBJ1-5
CASSRDGNNQPQHF
TGTGCCAGCAGCCGGGACGGGAACAATCAGCCCCAGCATTTT